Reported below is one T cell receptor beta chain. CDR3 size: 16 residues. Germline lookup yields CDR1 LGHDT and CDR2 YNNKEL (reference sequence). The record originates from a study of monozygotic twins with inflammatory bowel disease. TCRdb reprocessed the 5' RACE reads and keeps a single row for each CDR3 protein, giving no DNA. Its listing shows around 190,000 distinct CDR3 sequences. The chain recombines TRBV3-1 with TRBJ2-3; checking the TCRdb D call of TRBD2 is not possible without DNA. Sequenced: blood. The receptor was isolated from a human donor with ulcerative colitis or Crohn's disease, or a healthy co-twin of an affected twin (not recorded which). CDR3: CASSQELWGDTDTQYF.